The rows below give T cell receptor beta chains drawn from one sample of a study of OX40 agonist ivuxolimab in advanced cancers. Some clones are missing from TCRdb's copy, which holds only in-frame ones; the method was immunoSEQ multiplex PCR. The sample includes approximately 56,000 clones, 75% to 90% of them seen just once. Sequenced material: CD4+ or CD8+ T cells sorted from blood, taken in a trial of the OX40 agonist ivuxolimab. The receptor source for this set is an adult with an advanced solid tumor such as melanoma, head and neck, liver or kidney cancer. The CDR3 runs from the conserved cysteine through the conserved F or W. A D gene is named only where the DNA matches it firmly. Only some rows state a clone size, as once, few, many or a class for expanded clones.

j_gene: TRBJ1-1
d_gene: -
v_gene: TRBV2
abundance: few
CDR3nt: TGTGCCAGCCTATGGACTGAAAACACTGAAGCTTTCTTT
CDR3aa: CASLWTENTEAFF

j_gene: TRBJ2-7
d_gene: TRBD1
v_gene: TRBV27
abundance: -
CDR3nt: TGTGCCAGCAGTCGACAGGGGCCGTACGAGCAGTACTTC
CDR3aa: CASSRQGPYEQYF

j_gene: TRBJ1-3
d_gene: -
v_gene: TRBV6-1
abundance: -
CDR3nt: TGTGCCAGCAGTGACACCATTGGAAACACCATATATTTT
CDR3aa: CASSDTIGNTIYF

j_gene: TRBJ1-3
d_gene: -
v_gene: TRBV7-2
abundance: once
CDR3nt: TGTGCCAGCAGCTCCCTGGGGGCTTTTGGAAACACCATATATTTT
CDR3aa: CASSSLGAFGNTIYF

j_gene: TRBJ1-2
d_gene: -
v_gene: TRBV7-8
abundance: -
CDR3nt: TGTGCCAGCAGACCCCCACAGACAGCCGGATATGGCTACACCTTT
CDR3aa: CASRPPQTAGYGYTF

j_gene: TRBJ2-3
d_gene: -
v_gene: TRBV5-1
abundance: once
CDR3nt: TGCGCCAGCAGGGATACGGGACATACCACAGATACGCAGTATTTT
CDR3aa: CASRDTGHTTDTQYF

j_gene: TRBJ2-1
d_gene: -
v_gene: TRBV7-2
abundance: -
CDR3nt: TGTGCCAGCAGCTTAGCGGGGGCGAATGAGCAGTTCTTC
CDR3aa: CASSLAGANEQFF

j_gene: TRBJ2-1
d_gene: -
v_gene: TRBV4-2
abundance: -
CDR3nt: TGTGCCAGCAGCCTTACCGGGACCAATGAGCAGTTCTTC
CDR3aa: CASSLTGTNEQFF

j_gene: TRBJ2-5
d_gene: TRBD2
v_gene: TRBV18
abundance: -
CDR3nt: TGTGCCAGCTCCCCGGGACTAGCGGACCAAGAGACCCAGTACTTC
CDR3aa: CASSPGLADQETQYF

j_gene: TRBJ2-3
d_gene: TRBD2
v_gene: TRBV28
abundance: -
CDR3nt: TGTGCCAGCAGTTTAAGCGGGGGCACAGATACGCAGTATTTT
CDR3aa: CASSLSGGTDTQYF

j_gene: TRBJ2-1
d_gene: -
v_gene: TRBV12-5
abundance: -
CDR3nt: TGTGCTAGTGGTATGGAGACAGGTAGGGACAATGAGCAGTTCTTC
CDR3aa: CASGMETGRDNEQFF

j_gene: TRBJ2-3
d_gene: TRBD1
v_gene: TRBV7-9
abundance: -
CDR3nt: TGTGCCAGCAGTTCCGGACAGGGCAGCACAGATACGCAGTATTTT
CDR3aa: CASSSGQGSTDTQYF

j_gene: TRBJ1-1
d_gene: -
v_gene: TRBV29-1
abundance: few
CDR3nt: TGCAGCGTGTTTACGGGGGAAGCTTTCTTT
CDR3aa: CSVFTGEAFF

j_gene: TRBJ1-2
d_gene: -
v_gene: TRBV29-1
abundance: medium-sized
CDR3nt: TGCAGCGTCCCTGTTGGGTATGGCTACACCTTC
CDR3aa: CSVPVGYGYTF

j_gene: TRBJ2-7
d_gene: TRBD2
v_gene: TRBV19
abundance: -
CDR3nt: TGTGCCAGTACCAGTAGCGGGCCGGGCTACGAGCAGTACTTC
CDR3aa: CASTSSGPGYEQYF

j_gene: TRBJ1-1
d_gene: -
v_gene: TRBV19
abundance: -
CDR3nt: TGTGCCAGTATCTATGGGGGCCCTAGGGTCACTGAAGCTTTCTTT
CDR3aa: CASIYGGPRVTEAFF

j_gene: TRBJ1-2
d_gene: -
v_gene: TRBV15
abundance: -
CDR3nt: TGTGCCACCAGCAGAGATGGGGGAAACTATGGCTACACCTTC
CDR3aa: CATSRDGGNYGYTF

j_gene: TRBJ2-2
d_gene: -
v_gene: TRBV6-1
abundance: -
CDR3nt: TGTGCCAGCAGTGAAGGAATAACCGGGGAGCTGTTTTTT
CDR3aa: CASSEGITGELFF

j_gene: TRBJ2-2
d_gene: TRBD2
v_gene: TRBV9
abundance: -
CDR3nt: TGTGCCAGCAGACCTCAGACTAGCGGATACACCGGGGAGCTGTTTTTT
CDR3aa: CASRPQTSGYTGELFF

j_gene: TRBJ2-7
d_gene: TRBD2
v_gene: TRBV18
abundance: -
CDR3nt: TGTGCCAGCTCATATGACTCTGTAGCGGGAGTCTCCTACGAGCAGTACTTC
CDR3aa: CASSYDSVAGVSYEQYF

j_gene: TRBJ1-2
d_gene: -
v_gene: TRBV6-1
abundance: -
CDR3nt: TGTGCCAGCAGTGATTTTCCAGGGGTATATGGCTACACCTTC
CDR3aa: CASSDFPGVYGYTF

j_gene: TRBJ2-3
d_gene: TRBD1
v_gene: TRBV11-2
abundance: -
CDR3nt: TGTGCCAGCAGCTACCACGGGACAGGGGGCACAGATACGCAGTATTTT
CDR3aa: CASSYHGTGGTDTQYF

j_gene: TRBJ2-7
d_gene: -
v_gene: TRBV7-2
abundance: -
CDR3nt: -
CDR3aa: CASSFGPGRGSGEQYF

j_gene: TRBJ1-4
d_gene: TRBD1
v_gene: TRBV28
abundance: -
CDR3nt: TGTGCCAGCAGTTCCCGCGACCCCACAGGGGACTTTGAAAAACTGTTTTTT
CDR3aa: CASSSRDPTGDFEKLFF

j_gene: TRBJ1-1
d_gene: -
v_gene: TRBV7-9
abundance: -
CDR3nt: TGTGCCAGCAGCTTAGATGGGAGCTACACTGAAGCTTTCTTT
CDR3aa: CASSLDGSYTEAFF

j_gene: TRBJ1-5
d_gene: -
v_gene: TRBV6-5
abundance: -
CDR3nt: TGTGCCAGCAGACCGGATGGACAGAGCAATCAGCCCCAGCATTTT
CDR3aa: CASRPDGQSNQPQHF

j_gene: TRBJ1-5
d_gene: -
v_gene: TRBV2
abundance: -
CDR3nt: TGTGCCAGCAGTGCAGGAGGGAGTGAGAGGCAGCCCCAGCATTTT
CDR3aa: CASSAGGSERQPQHF

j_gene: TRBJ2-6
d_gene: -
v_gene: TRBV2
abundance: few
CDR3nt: TGTGCCTGCGGGGAGGTCATCTCTGGGGCCAACGTCCTGACTTTC
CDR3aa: CACGEVISGANVLTF

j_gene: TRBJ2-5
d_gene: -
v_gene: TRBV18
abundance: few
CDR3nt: TGTGCCAGCTCACACCGGGCAGGGAGCCAAGAGACCCAGTACTTC
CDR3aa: CASSHRAGSQETQYF

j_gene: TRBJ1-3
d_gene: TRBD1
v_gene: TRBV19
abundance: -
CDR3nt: TGTGCCAGTACCAAGAGGGGGCCTGGAAACACCATATATTTT
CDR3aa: CASTKRGPGNTIYF

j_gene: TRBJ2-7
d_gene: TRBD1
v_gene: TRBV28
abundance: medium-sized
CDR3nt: TGTGCCATCCCCCACAGGGGGCTCTCCTACGAGCAGTACTTC
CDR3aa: CAIPHRGLSYEQYF

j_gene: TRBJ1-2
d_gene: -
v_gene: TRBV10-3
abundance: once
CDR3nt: TGTGCCATCCGTGAACAGACAGCGAACTATGGCTACACCTTC
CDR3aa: CAIREQTANYGYTF

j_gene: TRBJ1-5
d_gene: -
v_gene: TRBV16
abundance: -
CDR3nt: TGTGCCAGCGTTCCGACGGGGGCCTACAATCAGCCCCAGCATTTT
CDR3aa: CASVPTGAYNQPQHF

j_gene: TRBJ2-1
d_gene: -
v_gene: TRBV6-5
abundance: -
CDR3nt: TGTGCCAGCAGCTCTCCGGGAAGAGGCATTAATGAGCAGTTCTTC
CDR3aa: CASSSPGRGINEQFF

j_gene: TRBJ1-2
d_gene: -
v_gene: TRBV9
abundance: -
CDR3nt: TGTGCCAGCAGCGGGCGAGGGGTATGGTATGGCTACACCTTC
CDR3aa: CASSGRGVWYGYTF

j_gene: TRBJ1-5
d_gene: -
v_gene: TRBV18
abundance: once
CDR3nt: TGTGCCAGCTCACCGGGACAAGACAATCAGCCCCAGCATTTT
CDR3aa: CASSPGQDNQPQHF

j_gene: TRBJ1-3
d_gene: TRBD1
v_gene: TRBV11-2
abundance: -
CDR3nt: TGTGCCAGCAGCTTTGGGACAGGGGGCTCTGGATCCGTGTATTTT
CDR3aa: CASSFGTGGSGSVYF

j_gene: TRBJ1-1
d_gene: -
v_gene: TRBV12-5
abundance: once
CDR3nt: TGTGCTAGACCTGACAGATTGAACACTGAAGCTTTCTTT
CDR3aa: CARPDRLNTEAFF

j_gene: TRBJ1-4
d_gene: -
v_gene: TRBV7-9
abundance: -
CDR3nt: TGTGCCAGCAGCTTAGCAGGACCTGAAAAACTGTTTTTT
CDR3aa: CASSLAGPEKLFF

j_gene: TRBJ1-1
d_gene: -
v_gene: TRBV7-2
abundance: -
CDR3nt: TGTGCCAGCAGCCCGGACCCTAGAGCTTTCTTT
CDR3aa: CASSPDPRAFF

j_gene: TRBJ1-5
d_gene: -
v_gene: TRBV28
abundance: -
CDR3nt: TGTGCCAGCAGTCTATCCCCGTGGGCTCGGGGACTTCAGCCCCAGCATTTT
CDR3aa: CASSLSPWARGLQPQHF

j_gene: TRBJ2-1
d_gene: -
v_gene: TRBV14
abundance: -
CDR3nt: TGTGCCAGCAGCCTTGTAGGGAATGAGCAGTTCTTC
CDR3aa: CASSLVGNEQFF

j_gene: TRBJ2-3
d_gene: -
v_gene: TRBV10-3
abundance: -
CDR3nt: TGTGCCACCGGCCCCACAGATACGCAGTATTTT
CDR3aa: CATGPTDTQYF